This TCR beta chain was captured in a study of blood T cells in healthy people across ages (dated by TCRdb to between 2015 and 2016). For the study in its entirety: In model experiments, template switching captured roughly one uniquely barcoded TCR beta cDNA molecule for every two T cells. The study measured age-related changes in TCR beta repertoire diversity using deep sequencing normalized with unique cDNA molecular identifiers. The donors were divided into four age groups: young (average about 16 years), middle-aged (approximately 42), aged (roughly 60) and long-lived (more than 75). Donors of different ages were randomly distributed across sequencing lanes to avoid experimental bias. Two additional independent replicas of 1 million unique cDNA reads from the same blood draw were analyzed for two donors (one aged 18 to 30 and one aged 80 or older).

CDR1 and CDR2, looked up from the germline V gene (reference sequence), are DFQATT and SNEGSKA. Its CDR3 holds 12 amino acids, cysteine through phenylalanine. The only DNA kept is the CDR3, 36 bases in frame from the first base. V is reduced by 6 bases and J by 0 bases, leaving a spacing of 8 bases between them. The 40 or so donors, aged about 6 to 100 years, were systemically healthy Caucasian individuals from Russia. About 10 milliliters of peripheral blood were drawn from each donor into EDTA-treated Vacutainer tubes. Ficoll-Paque density-gradient centrifugation was used to isolate PBMCs, with at least 6.5 million per sample. Trizol reagent was used to extract total RNA from PBMCs, with at least 5.5 micrograms per sample. Naive CD45RAhigh/CD27high T cell percentages were measured by flow cytometry on a PBMC aliquot from every donor. The method behind the library was 5' RACE. Data came from an Illumina HiSeq 2500. A second PCR of roughly 7 to 12 cycles was run with a J-beta primer mix and a sample-barcoded 5' primer. Each TCR beta cDNA molecule received a unique molecular identifier from a template-switch 5' adaptor carrying 12 random nucleotides. Each sample yielded at least 2.5 million CDR3-containing paired-end reads. First-strand cDNA was synthesized from all RNA with the Mint cDNA synthesis kit, primed by a TRBC-specific oligonucleotide. Following uracil-DNA glycosylase treatment, all cDNA underwent a first 18-cycle PCR with the universal primers M1SS and BC2_uni_R. The paper's processing steps were these. Normalization of each sample was performed by random selection of 1 million high-quality reads, each carrying a distinct molecular identifier. Instead of being binned into consensus sequences, reads with shared molecular identifiers were discarded. MiTCR, run with a Q25 quality threshold and the strictest error-elimination algorithm, handled CDR3 identification, clonotype clustering and error correction. A nonparametric unseen species model with Euler transformation was used to estimate a lower bound on total TCR beta diversity. In-frame beta chains were kept once TCRdb had trimmed the public reads at Q25 with fastp and called clones with MiXCR. Identical CDR3 proteins give one entry, which carries the most common genes and DNA. TCRdb assigned the V and J calls; the authors' analysis was not used. The sample yields some 1.7 million distinct CDR3 sequences; 28% were counted once. The top ten constitute 6.5% to 8.5% of the sample.

This clonotype was recorded a few times. No antigen is known for it. Base qualities are not at hand, and no much larger clone is one base apart. What the work shows at the level of the full study, not this receptor alone: Observed TCR beta diversity correlated strongly with the percentage of naive T cells measured by flow cytometry. Because donor CMV infection status was unknown, age-related changes in expanded clonotypes were potentially confounded. Bulk unsorted PBMC profiling prevented conclusive comparison of naive and antigen-experienced compartments. Estimates of total diversity based on one million sequenced T cells were regarded as lower bounds and as underestimates. Observed TCR beta diversity per million T cells fell roughly linearly with age, and a significant reduction was already apparent by age roughly 41. Compared with the aged group, the long-lived group had more naive CD4+ T cells, fewer expanded clones and increased TCR diversity, suggesting age selection.

Sequenced input: blood. The rearrangement combines TRBV20-1 with TRBJ1-2, with the D segment identity uncertain. The sequence came from a woman under 40 in good health. The CDR3 region reads CSASRPNYGYTF. The nucleotide sequence is given as TGCAGTGCCTCCCGACCTAACTATGGCTACACCTTC.